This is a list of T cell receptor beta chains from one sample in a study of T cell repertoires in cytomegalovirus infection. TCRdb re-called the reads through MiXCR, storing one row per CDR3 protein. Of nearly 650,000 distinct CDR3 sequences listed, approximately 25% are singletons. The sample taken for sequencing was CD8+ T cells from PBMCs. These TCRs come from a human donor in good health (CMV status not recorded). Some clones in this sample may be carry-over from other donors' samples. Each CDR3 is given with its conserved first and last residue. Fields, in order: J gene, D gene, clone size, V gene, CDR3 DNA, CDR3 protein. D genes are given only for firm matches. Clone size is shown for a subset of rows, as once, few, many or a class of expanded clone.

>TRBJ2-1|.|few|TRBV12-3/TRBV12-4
TGTGCCAGCAGCATGGACAATAACTACAATGAGCAGTTCTTC
CASSMDNNYNEQFF
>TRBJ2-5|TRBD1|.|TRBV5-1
TGCGCCAGCAGCCCTGCGACAGGGGGAGAGACCCAGTACTTC
CASSPATGGETQYF
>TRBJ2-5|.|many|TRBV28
TGTGCCAGCAGTTTCGAAACAGGGCTACAAGAGACCCAGTACTTC
CASSFETGLQETQYF
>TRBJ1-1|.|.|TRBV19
TGTGCCAGTAGTATAGATCAGTTGAACACTGAAGCTTTCTTT
CASSIDQLNTEAFF
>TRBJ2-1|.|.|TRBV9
TGTGCCAGCAGCGTACAGAGCGCGAGCTCCTACAATGAGCAGTTCTTC
CASSVQSASSYNEQFF
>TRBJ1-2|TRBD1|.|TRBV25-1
TGTGCCAGCAGTGAATTTTTCAGGGGGAATGGCTACACCTTC
CASSEFFRGNGYTF
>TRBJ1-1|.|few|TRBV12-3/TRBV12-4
TGTGCCAGCAGTTTAGGGGCCTATGAAGCTTTCTTT
CASSLGAYEAFF
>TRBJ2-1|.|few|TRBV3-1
TGTGCCAGCAGCCTTGCACAGAGGGGGGATTCCAATGAGCAGTTCTTC
CASSLAQRGDSNEQFF
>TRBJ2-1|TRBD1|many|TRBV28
TGTGCCAGCAGACCTAGGGACAGCCCTCCTAGTAATGAGCAGTTCTTC
CASRPRDSPPSNEQFF
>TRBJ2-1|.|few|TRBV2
TGTGCCAGCTTGACTCAGTACAATGAGCAGTTCTTC
CASLTQYNEQFF
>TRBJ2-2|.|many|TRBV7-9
TGTGCCAGCATTCATTTCACCGGGGAGCTGTTTTTT
CASIHFTGELFF
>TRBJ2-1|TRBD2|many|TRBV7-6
TGTGCCAGCAGCTCCGCGGGGGGCCGTTCCTACAATGAGCAGTTCTTC
CASSSAGGRSYNEQFF
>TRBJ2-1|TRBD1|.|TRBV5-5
TGTGCCAGCAGTTATGCCCTCCGGGACAGGGGGGGCAATGAGCAGTTCTTC
CASSYALRDRGGNEQFF
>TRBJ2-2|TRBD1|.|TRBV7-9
TGTGCCAGCAGCCGTCGGACAGGGTATGACACCGGGGAGCTGTTTTTT
CASSRRTGYDTGELFF
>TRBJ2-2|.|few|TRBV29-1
TGCAGCGTTGAGGCAAGGGCGAACACCGGGGAGCTGTTTTTT
CSVEARANTGELFF
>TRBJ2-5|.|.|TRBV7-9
TGTGCCAGCAGCTTACATGAACAAGAGACCCAGTACTTC
CASSLHEQETQYF
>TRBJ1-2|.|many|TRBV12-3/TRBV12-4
TGTGCCAGCAGTTTAAACGGTCTCTATGGCTACACCTTC
CASSLNGLYGYTF
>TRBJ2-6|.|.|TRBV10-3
TGTGCCATCAGAGGACAGTTGAGCCCTGGGGCCAACGTCCTGACTTTC
CAIRGQLSPGANVLTF
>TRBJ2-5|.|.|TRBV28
TGTGCCAGCAGTTTCTTGCTGGGGGAGAAAGAGACCCAGTACTTC
CASSFLLGEKETQYF
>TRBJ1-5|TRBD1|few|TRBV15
TGTGCCACCAGCAGAGAGGCGGGACAGGGGACCAATCAGCCCCAGCATTTT
CATSREAGQGTNQPQHF
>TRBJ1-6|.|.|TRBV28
TGTGCCAGCAGATTTACAGAGTATAATTCACCCCTCCACTTT
CASRFTEYNSPLHF
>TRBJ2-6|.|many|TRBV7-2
TGTGCCAGCAGCTTCCTCGGAGGAAAGGGAGATTACACTGGGGCCAACGTCCTGACTTTC
CASSFLGGKGDYTGANVLTF
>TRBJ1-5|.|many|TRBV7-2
TGTGCCAGCAGCTTAGAAGGGCCCTCCGGGGGCCAGCCCCAGCATTTT
CASSLEGPSGGQPQHF
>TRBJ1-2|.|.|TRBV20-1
TGCAGTGCTTTCCCAGCGGGAGAGGGTGGCTACACCTTC
CSAFPAGEGGYTF
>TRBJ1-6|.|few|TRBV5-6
TGTGCCAGCAGATCCACAGGGACGGGTTCACCCCTCCACTTT
CASRSTGTGSPLHF
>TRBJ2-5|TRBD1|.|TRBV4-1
TGCGCCAGCAGCAAGACAGGGGGCGATGAGACCCAGTACTTC
CASSKTGGDETQYF
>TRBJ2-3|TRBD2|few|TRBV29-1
TGCAGCGTTGATCCTGGGACTAGCGGGGCAGATACGCAGTATTTT
CSVDPGTSGADTQYF
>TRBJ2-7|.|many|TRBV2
TGTGCCAGCAGCGTGACAGACGCGCCTACCTACGAGCAGTACTTC
CASSVTDAPTYEQYF
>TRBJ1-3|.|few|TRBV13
TGTGCCAGCAGCACACGGACAGTCTCTGGAAACACCATATATTTT
CASSTRTVSGNTIYF